This T cell receptor beta chain is drawn from a study of OX40 agonist ivuxolimab in advanced cancers. Study-wide findings and caveats: Nonresponders, in some cases, also had low normalized T-cell clonal expansion.

Only in-frame clones appear in the TCRdb table, and some are missing; sequencing was by immunoSEQ multiplex PCR. The data contain about 7,300 clones, 75% to 90% of them seen just once; the ten biggest clones take up 70% to 75%. Comments on this clone: Its antigen is still unknown.

The CDR3 has 13 amino acids. Germline CDR1 MNHEY, CDR2 SMNVEV (reference sequence). Trimming took off 3 bases at V and 2 bases at J, with 2 bases between the two ends. The receptor was derived from an adult with an advanced solid tumor such as melanoma, head and neck, liver or kidney cancer. The source material was CD4+ or CD8+ T cells sorted from blood, sampled in a trial of the OX40 agonist ivuxolimab. The rearrangement uses TRBV27 and TRBJ2-6; the D is unclear. The CDR3 DNA follows: TGTGCCAGCAGTTTCGCTGGGGCCAACGTCCTGACTTTC. Protein sequence: CASSFAGANVLTF.